Listed here is a single T cell receptor (beta chain). The entry originates in a study of shared clonotypes between healthy human individuals. Cells designated naive CD8 were CD45RO-negative and were positively selected for CCR7, with terminally differentiated effector memory CD45RA+ cells excluded. Generated by immunoSEQ multiplex PCR, the TCRdb table keeps only in-frame clones and is missing some. The table shows some 2,100,000 clones, with roughly 91% occurring only once. The CDR3 contains 12 residues. CDR1 and CDR2 (germline): MDHEN, SYDVKM. V lost 4 bases and J 6 bases, leaving 10 bases between the germline ends.

The gene calls are TRBV28 and TRBJ2-7; unclear D gene. This clonotype was sampled from a man aged 18 to 30 in good health. Some clones in this sample may be carry-over from other donors' samples. Sequencing was done on a sample of naive CD8+ T cells from PBMCs. CDR3 in amino acids: CASSSPPGEQYF. CDR3 nucleotide sequence: TGTGCCAGCAGTTCACCTCCGGGCGAGCAGTACTTC.